These 10 T cell receptor beta chains share one sample of origin, sequenced in a study of CD8 T cells in ankylosing spondylitis. Broader study findings: There was a TCR beta motif, made of several highly homologous variants, that appeared characteristic of ankylosing spondylitis blood.

Antigens of these TCRs are unknown. Each CDR3 protein gets one entry after TCRdb re-called the 5' RACE reads with MiXCR. The table lists approximately 300,000 distinct CDR3 sequences, under 8.5% of them singletons. Sequencing was done on a sample of blood, either unsorted or a sorted T cell fraction (not recorded which). All receptors come from a male donor with ankylosing spondylitis.

This clonotype turned up a few times. The rearrangement uses TRBV20-1 and TRBJ2-5; 8 positions match TRBD2. CDR3 length: 14 amino acids. Germline CDR1 reads DFQATT; CDR2 reads SNEGSKA (reference sequence). Trimming at V came to 6 bases and at J to 1 base, leaving 7 bases not matched to a gene. The chain's CDR3 is CSALRAGVQETQYF. For the CDR3, the DNA is TGCAGTGCCCTAAGAGCGGGAGTCCAAGAGACCCAGTACTTC.

This clonotype has just a few counts. The V gene is TRBV6-1, the J gene TRBJ2-7; tentative D call: TRBD1 (6 bases). V lost 6 bases and J lost 5, with 17 bases in between. The CDR3 is 14 residues long. The germline gives CDR1 MNHNS, CDR2 SASEGT. CDR3 in amino acids: CASSGDRQANEQYF. In DNA form, the CDR3 reads TGTGCCAGCAGCGGAGACCGACAGGCTAACGAGCAGTACTTC.

This clonotype was seen a few times. This chain links TRBV12-3 or TRBV12-4 with TRBJ2-3; D gene uncertain. Trimming left V 8 bases short and J 0 bases short, with 18 bases between. The CDR3 is made up of 16 amino acids. This chain's CDR3 is CASRPLGSSSTDTQYF. For the CDR3, the DNA is TGTGCCAGCCGGCCCCTGGGATCGTCGAGCACAGATACGCAGTATTTT.

This clonotype was counted a few times. V usage is TRBV9 and J usage is TRBJ2-3; a possible D gene is TRBD2 (5 bases). The germline V gene has CDR1 SGDLS and CDR2 YYNGEE. Trimming pared 0 bases from V and 4 bases from J, leaving 12 bases between. This CDR3 is 15 amino acids long. CDR3 in DNA: TGTGCCAGCAGCGTAGAAGCGTCGCGGGCAGATACGCAGTATTTT. It codes for CASSVEASRADTQYF.

This clonotype was picked up many times. V and J are TRBV5-1 and TRBJ1-1; TRBD1 aligns across 7 bases. This CDR3 contains 13 residues. CDR1 and CDR2 (germline): SGHRS, YFSETQ. Trimming removed 7 bases from V and 1 base from J; junction bases left unmatched: 4. CDR3 nucleotides: TGCGCCAGCCACAGGGGACCGAACACTGAAGCTTTCTTT. This codes for CASHRGPNTEAFF.

There are a few counts of this clonotype. The chain is built from TRBV20-1 and TRBJ2-3, with D maybe TRBD2 (6 bases). The CDR3 consists of 15 residues. CDR1 and CDR2 from the germline V gene are DFQATT and SNEGSKA (reference sequence). The ends were cut back, 0 bases at V and 0 bases at J, with 10 bases in the middle. The CDR3 nucleotides read TGCAGTGCTAGAGATCTCGGGAGAAGCACAGATACGCAGTATTTT. Protein sequence: CSARDLGRSTDTQYF.

The chain is built from TRBV20-1 and TRBJ1-2; D ambiguous. Trimming shortened V by 5 bases and J by 6 bases, and 13 bases separated the two germline ends. Germline V lookup: CDR1 DFQATT, CDR2 SNEGSKA (reference sequence). This CDR3 has 12 amino acids. This CDR3 reads CSAPPDGHGYTF. CDR3 sequence (DNA): TGCAGTGCTCCCCCGGACGGCCATGGCTACACCTTC.

This chain joins TRBV4-1 and TRBJ1-4; tentative D call: TRBD1 (5 bases). The CDR3 totals 16 residues. Germline CDR1 reads MGHRA; CDR2 reads YSYEKL. V gave up 8 bases and J gave up 4 bases, with 20 bases separating them. Written as DNA, the CDR3 is TGCGCCAGCTCGCCCCCTTCGAGACAGATTAATGAAAAACTGTTTTTT. This sequence encodes CASSPPSRQINEKLFF.

Here the CDR3 reads CASSQAATPIQFF. In DNA form, the CDR3 reads TGTGCCAGCAGCCAAGCCGCGACTCCCATTCAGTTCTTC. This chain uses TRBV3-1 with TRBJ2-1; no firm D call. CDR1 is LGHDT and CDR2 is YNNKEL in the germline V gene (reference sequence). The CDR3 length is 13 residues. The germline V and J ends were trimmed by 1 base and 13 bases, with 14 bases remaining between them.

The V gene is TRBV27, the J gene TRBJ2-3, with 7 bases lining up with TRBD2. Germline V lookup: CDR1 MNHEY, CDR2 SMNVEV (reference sequence). This CDR3 has 18 amino acids. The trim removed 7 bases at V and 0 bases at J, leaving 16 bases unmatched. The CDR3, as DNA: TGTGCCAGCACTCCCTACCTCGGGCTAGCGGAGAGCACAGATACGCAGTATTTT. This sequence encodes CASTPYLGLAESTDTQYF.